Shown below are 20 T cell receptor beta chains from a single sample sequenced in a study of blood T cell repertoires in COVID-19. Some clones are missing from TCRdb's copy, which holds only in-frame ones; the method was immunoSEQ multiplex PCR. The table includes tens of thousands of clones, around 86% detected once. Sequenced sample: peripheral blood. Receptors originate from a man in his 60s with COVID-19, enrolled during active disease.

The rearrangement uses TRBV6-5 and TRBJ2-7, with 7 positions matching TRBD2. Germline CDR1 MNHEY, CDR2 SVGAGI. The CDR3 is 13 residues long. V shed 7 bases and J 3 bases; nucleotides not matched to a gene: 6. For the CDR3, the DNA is TGTGCCAGCATCGGGGGAGGGCTCTACGAGCAGTACTTC. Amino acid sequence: CASIGGGLYEQYF.

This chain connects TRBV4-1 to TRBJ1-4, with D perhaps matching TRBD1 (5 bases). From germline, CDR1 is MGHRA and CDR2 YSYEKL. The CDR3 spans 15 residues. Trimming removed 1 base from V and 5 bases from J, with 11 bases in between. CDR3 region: CASSQVAGFNEKLFF. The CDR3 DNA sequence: TGCGCCAGCAGCCAAGTAGCAGGGTTCAATGAAAAACTGTTTTTT.

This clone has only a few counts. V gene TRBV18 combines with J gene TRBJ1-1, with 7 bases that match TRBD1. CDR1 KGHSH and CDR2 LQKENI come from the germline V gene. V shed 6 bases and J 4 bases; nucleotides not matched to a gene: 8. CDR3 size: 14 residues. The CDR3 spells CASSLSAGGTEAFF. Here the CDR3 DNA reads TGTGCCAGCTCCCTTTCCGCAGGGGGCACTGAAGCTTTCTTT.

The CDR3: CASRRGSNSPLHF. The CDR3 DNA reads as TGTGCCAGCAGGAGGGGGAGTAATTCACCCCTCCACTTT. J is TRBJ1-6 and V is TRBV12-3 or TRBV12-4; a weak D match, TRBD1 (6 bases). With 6 bases removed from V and 6 bases from J, the gap between germline ends came to 9 bases. The CDR3 length is 13 residues.

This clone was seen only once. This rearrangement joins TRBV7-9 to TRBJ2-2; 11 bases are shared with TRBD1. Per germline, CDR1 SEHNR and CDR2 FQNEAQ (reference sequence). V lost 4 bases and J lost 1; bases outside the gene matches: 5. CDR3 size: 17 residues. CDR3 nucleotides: TGTGCCAGCAGCTGGACAGGGGGCAAAAAGAACACCGGGGAGCTGTTTTTT. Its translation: CASSWTGGKKNTGELFF.

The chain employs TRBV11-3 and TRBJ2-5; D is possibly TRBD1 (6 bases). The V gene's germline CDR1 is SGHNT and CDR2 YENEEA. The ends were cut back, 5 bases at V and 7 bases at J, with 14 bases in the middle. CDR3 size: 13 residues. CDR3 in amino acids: CASSPDRGATQYF. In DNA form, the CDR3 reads TGTGCCAGCAGCCCGGACAGAGGGGCGACCCAGTACTTC.

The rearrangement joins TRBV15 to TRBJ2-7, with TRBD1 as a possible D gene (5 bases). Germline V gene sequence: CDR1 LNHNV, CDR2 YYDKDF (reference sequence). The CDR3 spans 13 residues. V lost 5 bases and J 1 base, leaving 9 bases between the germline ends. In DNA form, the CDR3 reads TGTGCCACCAGCGAACAGGTTTCCTACGAGCAGTACTTC. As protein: CATSEQVSYEQYF.

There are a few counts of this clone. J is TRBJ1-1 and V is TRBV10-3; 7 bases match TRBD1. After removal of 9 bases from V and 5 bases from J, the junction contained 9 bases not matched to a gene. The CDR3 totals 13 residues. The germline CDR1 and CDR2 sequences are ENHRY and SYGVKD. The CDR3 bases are TGTGCCATACGCTCAGGGGGTGGTACTGAAGCTTTCTTT. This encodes CAIRSGGGTEAFF.

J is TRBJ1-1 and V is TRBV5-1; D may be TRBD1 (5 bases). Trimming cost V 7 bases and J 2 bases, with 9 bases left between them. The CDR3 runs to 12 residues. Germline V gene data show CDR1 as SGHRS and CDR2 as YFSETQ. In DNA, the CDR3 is TGCGCCAGCGGCAGGGAAAACACTGAAGCTTTCTTT. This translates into CASGRENTEAFF.

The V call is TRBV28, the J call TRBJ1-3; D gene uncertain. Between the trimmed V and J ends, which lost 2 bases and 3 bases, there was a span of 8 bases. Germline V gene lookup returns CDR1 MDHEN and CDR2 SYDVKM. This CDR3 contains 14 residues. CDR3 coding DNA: TGTGCCAGCAGTTTAGAGGCGAATGGAAACACCATATATTTT. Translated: CASSLEANGNTIYF.

CDR3 DNA: TGTGCCAGCAGCTTGGTTCAGACTAACTATGGCTACACCTTC. Translating it yields CASSLVQTNYGYTF. J is TRBJ1-2 and V is TRBV5-8; D is unclear. The V and J ends lost 0 bases and 0 bases respectively, with 6 bases between them. The CDR3 spans 14 residues. Germline assignment: CDR1 SGHTS and CDR2 YDEGEE. Full variable domain (rest looked up from reference TRBV5-8 and TRBJ1-2): EAGVTQSPTHLIKTRGQQATLRCSPISGHTSVYWYQQALGLGLQFLLWYDEGEERNRGNFPPRFSGRQFPNYSSELNVNALELEDSALYLCASSLVQTNYGYTFGSGTRLTVV.

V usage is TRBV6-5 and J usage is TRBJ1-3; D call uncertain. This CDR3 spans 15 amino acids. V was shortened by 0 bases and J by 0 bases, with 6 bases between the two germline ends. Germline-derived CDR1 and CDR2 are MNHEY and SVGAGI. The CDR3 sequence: CASSYSGDSGNTIYF. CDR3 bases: TGTGCCAGCAGTTACTCGGGAGACTCTGGAAACACCATATATTTT.

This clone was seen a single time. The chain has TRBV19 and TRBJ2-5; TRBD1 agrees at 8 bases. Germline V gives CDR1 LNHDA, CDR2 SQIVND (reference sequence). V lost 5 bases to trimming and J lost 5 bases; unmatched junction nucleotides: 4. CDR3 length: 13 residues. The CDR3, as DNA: TGTGCCAGTAGTCCAGGGGGCTATGAGACCCAGTACTTC. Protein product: CASSPGGYETQYF.

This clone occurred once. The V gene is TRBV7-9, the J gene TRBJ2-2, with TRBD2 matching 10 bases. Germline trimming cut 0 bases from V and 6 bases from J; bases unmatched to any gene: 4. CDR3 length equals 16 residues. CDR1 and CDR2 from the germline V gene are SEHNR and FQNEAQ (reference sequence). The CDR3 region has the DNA TGTGCCAGCAGCTTAGCGCTGAGCGGGAGGGCCGGGGAGCTGTTTTTT. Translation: CASSLALSGRAGELFF.

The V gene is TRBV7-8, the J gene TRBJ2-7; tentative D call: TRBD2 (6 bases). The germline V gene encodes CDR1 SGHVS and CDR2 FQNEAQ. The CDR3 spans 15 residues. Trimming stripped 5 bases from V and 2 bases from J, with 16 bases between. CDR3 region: CASSPIGTFTYEQYF. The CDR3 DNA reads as TGTGCCAGCAGCCCGATCGGGACTTTTACCTACGAGCAGTACTTC.

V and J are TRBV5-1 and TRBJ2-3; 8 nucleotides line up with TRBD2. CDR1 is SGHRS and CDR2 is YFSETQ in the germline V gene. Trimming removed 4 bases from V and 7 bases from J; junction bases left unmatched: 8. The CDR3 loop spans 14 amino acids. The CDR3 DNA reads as TGCGCCAGCAGCCCGGAGTTAGCGGGGAATACGCAGTATTTT. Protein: CASSPELAGNTQYF.

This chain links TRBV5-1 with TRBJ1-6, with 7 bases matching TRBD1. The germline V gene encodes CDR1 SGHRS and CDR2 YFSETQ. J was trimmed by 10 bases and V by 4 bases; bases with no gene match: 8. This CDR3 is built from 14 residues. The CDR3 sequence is CASSPGQFGSPLHF. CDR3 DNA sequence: TGCGCCAGCAGCCCGGGACAGTTTGGATCACCCCTCCACTTT.

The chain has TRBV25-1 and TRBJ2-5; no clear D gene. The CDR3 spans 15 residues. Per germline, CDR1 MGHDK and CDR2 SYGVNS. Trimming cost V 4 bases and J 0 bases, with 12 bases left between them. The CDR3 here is CASSASVYYQETQYF. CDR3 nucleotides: TGTGCCAGCAGTGCATCCGTGTACTACCAAGAGACCCAGTACTTC.

The CDR3 loop is CASSEKGTGGSEAFF. CDR3 DNA: TGTGCCAGCAGTGAAAAGGGGACAGGGGGATCTGAAGCTTTCTTT. V gene TRBV6-1 combines with J gene TRBJ1-1, with 11 positions matching TRBD1. The CDR3 has 15 amino acids. From germline, CDR1 is MNHNS and CDR2 SASEGT. The junction had 5 bases not matched to a gene; V was cut back by 2 bases and J by 6 bases.

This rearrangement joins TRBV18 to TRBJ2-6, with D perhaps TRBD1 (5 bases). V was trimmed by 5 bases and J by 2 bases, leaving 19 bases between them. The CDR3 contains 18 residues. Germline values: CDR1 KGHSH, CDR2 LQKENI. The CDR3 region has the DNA TGTGCCAGCTCATTCGCAGCGACAGACTTTGCTGGGGCCAACGTCCTGACTTTC. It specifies CASSFAATDFAGANVLTF.